The T cell receptor (beta chain) under discussion was sequenced for a study of T cells expressing NK-cell markers. Study context: Sorted T-cell subsets CD3+CD56+NKG2C+, CD3+CD56+NKG2C- and CD3+CD56-NKG2C+ were TCR beta-sequenced.

Germline loops: CDR1 SQVTM, CDR2 ANQGSEA. CDR3 length: 16 amino acids. One entry per CDR3 protein, without DNA, is what TCRdb gives after re-calling the 5' RACE reads. This sample's table has 130,000 to 150,000 distinct CDR3 sequences. The TCR sequence derives from a man between 18 and 29 years old in good health. The sequenced sample was blood T cells: a sorted CD56 or NKG2C T cell subset, CD4+ or CD8+ T cells, or bulk PBMC T cells (not recorded which). J is TRBJ2-1 and V is TRBV29-1; the D call of TRBD2 rests on TCRdb alone, since no DNA is present to check it. The CDR3 is CSVEHGTRLRYNEQFF.